One sample yielded the 16 T cell receptor beta chains listed below, sequenced in a study of blood T cell repertoires in COVID-19. TCRdb's table, derived via immunoSEQ multiplex PCR, lists solely in-frame clones and lacks some. The repertoire holds more than 200,000 clones, with 85% to 90% as singletons. The specimen sequenced was PBMCs or T cells enriched from blood (not recorded which). The source is a woman aged 25-40 years with acute COVID-19.

The chain combines TRBV3-1 (or the pseudogene TRBV3-2) with TRBJ1-1, with D unresolved. The length of the CDR3 is 14 residues. Germline V CDR1 and CDR2: LGHDT, YNNKEL (reference sequence). Deletions cut 4 bases from V and 1 base from J, with 10 bases between. The CDR3 DNA sequence: TGTGCCAGCAGCCCAGACTTATCGAACACTGAAGCTTTCTTT. It codes for CASSPDLSNTEAFF.

V is TRBV7-8 and J is TRBJ1-2; no firm D call. CDR3 length: 14 amino acids. Germline V gene sequence: CDR1 SGHVS, CDR2 FQNEAQ. Trimming took 3 bases from V and 1 from J, leaving 9 bases between them. CDR3 region: CASSFVTVNYGYTF. The CDR3 DNA follows: TGTGCCAGCAGCTTTGTCACGGTTAACTATGGCTACACCTTC.

The chain joins TRBV3-1 (or the pseudogene TRBV3-2) to TRBJ1-2; tentatively, D is TRBD1 (6 bases). The germline V gene encodes CDR1 LGHDT and CDR2 YNNKEL (reference sequence). The CDR3 runs 14 residues. V lost 5 bases and J 0 bases, leaving 10 bases between the germline ends. CDR3: CASSTGNSNYGYTF. DNA of the CDR3: TGTGCCAGCAGCACAGGGAATTCTAACTATGGCTACACCTTC.

The chain couples TRBV4-1 to TRBJ1-5; 7 bases are a match to TRBD1. V dropped 2 bases and J dropped 4; count of bases not matched to a gene: 2. Germline values: CDR1 MGHRA, CDR2 YSYEKL. This CDR3 is built from 14 residues. For the CDR3, the DNA is TGCGCCAGCAGCCAAACAGGGGTGAATCAGCCCCAGCATTTT. It codes for CASSQTGVNQPQHF.

The chain employs TRBV7-9 and TRBJ1-2; no clear D. The CDR3 spans 12 residues. Trimming took 1 base from V and 11 from J, leaving 11 bases between them. Germline CDR1 is SEHNR and CDR2 is FQNEAQ (reference sequence). CDR3 DNA: TGTGCCAGCAGCTTAGGTACAGTTACTTACACCTTC. The encoded protein is CASSLGTVTYTF.

This chain links TRBV14 with TRBJ2-5, with D tentatively TRBD1 (5 bases). The CDR3 has 17 residues. V gave up 3 bases and J gave up 4 bases, with 21 bases separating them. CDR1 and CDR2 from the germline V gene are SGHDN and FVKESK. This chain's CDR3 is CASSQRLPGYGLETQYF. In DNA, the CDR3 is TGTGCCAGCAGCCAGCGGTTGCCAGGGTACGGGCTAGAGACCCAGTACTTC.

This chain uses TRBV9 with TRBJ2-1; 9 nucleotides match TRBD2. Germline CDR1 reads SGDLS; CDR2 reads YYNGEE. The CDR3 has 15 amino acids. V dropped 0 bases and J dropped 5; count of bases not matched to a gene: 3. The CDR3 loop reads CASSVGLAENNEQFF. The CDR3 region has the DNA TGTGCCAGCAGCGTAGGACTAGCGGAAAACAATGAGCAGTTCTTC.

The chain links TRBV5-1 to TRBJ1-2; 12 nucleotides line up with TRBD1. CDR1 and CDR2 from the germline V gene are SGHRS and YFSETQ. The CDR3 contains 16 residues. After removal of 0 bases from V and 7 bases from J, the junction contained 7 bases not matched to a gene. The CDR3 region has the DNA TGCGCCAGCAGCTTGGCCGGGACAGGGGGCGCGGGTGGCTACACCTTC. As protein: CASSLAGTGGAGGYTF.

This clone was recorded once. The chain has TRBV7-9 and TRBJ1-3; D unclear. V was trimmed by 5 bases and J by 3 bases, leaving 5 bases between them. Germline assignment: CDR1 SEHNR and CDR2 FQNEAQ (reference sequence). The CDR3 spans 12 residues. The CDR3: CASSPSGNTIYF. As DNA, the CDR3 is TGTGCCAGCAGCCCCAGTGGAAACACCATATATTTT.

This clone was counted once. The CDR3 region is CASSTDNSYEQYF. The DNA of the CDR3 is TGTGCCAGCAGCACGGACAACTCCTACGAGCAGTACTTC. V gene TRBV5-5 combines with J gene TRBJ2-7, with a weak D call TRBD1 (5 bases). Trimming took 4 bases from V and 0 from J, leaving 8 bases between them. The germline V gene encodes CDR1 SGHKS and CDR2 YYEKEE (reference sequence). There are 13 residues in the CDR3.

V is TRBV6-5 and J is TRBJ1-1, with TRBD1 matching over 10 bases. This CDR3 has 14 residues. In germline, CDR1 is MNHEY, CDR2 SVGAGI. Trimming cost V 7 bases and J 5 bases; bases outside gene matches: 7. CDR3 protein: CASKKPGQGTEAFF. Written as DNA, the CDR3 is TGTGCCAGCAAAAAACCGGGACAGGGGACTGAAGCTTTCTTT.

The chain is built from TRBV7-2 and TRBJ1-4; D remains ambiguous. The CDR3 length is 14 residues. CDR1 is SGHTA and CDR2 is FQGNSA in the germline V gene. V lost 5 bases and J 0 bases, leaving 7 bases between the germline ends. As DNA, the CDR3 is TGTGCCAGCAGCCCCGGTCCAACTAATGAAAAACTGTTTTTT. Residues: CASSPGPTNEKLFF.

The CDR3 DNA reads TGTGCCAGCAGTTTTGGTGGCAGGGATAGAGCTTTCTTT. Amino acid sequence: CASSFGGRDRAFF. The chain links TRBV28 to TRBJ1-1; D may be TRBD1 (5 bases). Between the trimmed V and J ends, which lost 3 bases and 10 bases, there was a span of 15 bases. This CDR3 contains 13 residues. Germline V gene data show CDR1 as MDHEN and CDR2 as SYDVKM.

The CDR3 is CASNLLGTGGRDTQYF. The CDR3 DNA follows: TGTGCCAGCAACCTACTGGGGACAGGGGGCAGAGATACGCAGTATTTT. The chain employs TRBV27 and TRBJ2-3; 12 bases map to TRBD1. In germline, CDR1 is MNHEY, CDR2 SMNVEV (reference sequence). The CDR3 contains 16 residues. V trimming: 7 bases; J trimming: 5 bases; junction bases outside the gene matches: 10.

With regard to this clone: The sample holds other DNA sequences that translate to the same CDR3. This chain's CDR3 is CASSLDRGFTDTQYF. The CDR3 DNA sequence: TGTGCCAGCAGCCTCGACAGGGGGTTCACAGATACGCAGTATTTT. The genes are TRBV7-9 and TRBJ2-3; TRBD1 agrees at 9 bases. Germline CDR1 SEHNR, CDR2 FQNEAQ (reference sequence). Trimming cost V 5 bases and J 2 bases; bases outside gene matches: 5. This CDR3 is 15 amino acids long.

V and J are TRBV19 and TRBJ1-2; possible D gene TRBD1, 6 bases. Trimming took 5 bases from V and 14 from J, leaving 21 bases between them. CDR1 and CDR2 from the germline V gene are LNHDA and SQIVND (reference sequence). This CDR3 has 13 amino acids. The CDR3 DNA reads as TGTGCCAGTAGTCAAAAGCGACAGGTGGGGAATACCTTC. Protein product: CASSQKRQVGNTF. Combining the CDR3 with reference TRBV19 and TRBJ1-2 gives the whole variable domain DGGITQSPKYLFRKEGQNVTLSCEQNLNHDAMYWYRQDPGQGLRLIYYSQIVNDFQKGDIAEGYSVSREKKESFPLTVTSAQKNPTAFYLCASSQKRQVGNTFGSGTRLTVV.